Listed below are T cell receptor beta chains from one sample, sequenced in a study of OX40 agonist ivuxolimab in advanced cancers. Some clones are missing from TCRdb's copy, which holds only in-frame ones; the method was immunoSEQ multiplex PCR. Of about 80,000 clones in the sample, about 92% were seen once. Sequencing used CD4+ or CD8+ T cells sorted from blood, obtained in a trial of the OX40 agonist ivuxolimab. These receptors were taken from an adult with an advanced solid tumor such as melanoma, head and neck, liver or kidney cancer. Both conserved end residues are part of each CDR3. D genes are given only for firm matches. Size values are once, few and many counts, or a class for expanded clones, and some rows have none.

d_gene	v_gene	abundance	j_gene	CDR3nt	CDR3aa
TRBD1	TRBV10-3	NA	TRBJ2-7	TGTGCCATCAATGACAGGGGAAGGTACGAGCAGTACTTC	CAINDRGRYEQYF
TRBD2	TRBV27	once	TRBJ2-7	TGTGCCAGCAGTTCCCAACCGGGACTAGCGGGATCCTACGAGCAGTACTTC	CASSSQPGLAGSYEQYF
TRBD2	TRBV4-3	NA	TRBJ2-2	TGCGCCAGCAGCCCCTCGGGACTAGCGGGAGGAAGCACCGGGGAGCTGTTTTTT	CASSPSGLAGGSTGELFF
TRBD1	TRBV5-4	once	TRBJ1-6	TGTGCCAGCAGCTTGGGGACAGGGGGCTGGGGTTCACCCCTCCACTTT	CASSLGTGGWGSPLHF
NA	TRBV7-2	NA	TRBJ2-5	TGTGCCAGCAGCTTGGAGTCAGGGACGGCGGAGACCCAGTACTTC	CASSLESGTAETQYF
TRBD1	TRBV4-2	NA	TRBJ1-3	TGTGCCAGCAGCCAAGCCCGGGACAGGAACACCATATATTTT	CASSQARDRNTIYF
NA	TRBV7-2	NA	TRBJ2-2	TGTGCCAGCAGCTCACAGCCGTTCCCGAACACCGGGGAGCTGTTTTTT	CASSSQPFPNTGELFF
TRBD2	TRBV9	NA	TRBJ2-1	TGTGCCAGCAGCGTAGAGGGCGGGAGGGCTGATGAGCAGTTCTTC	CASSVEGGRADEQFF
NA	TRBV10-3	NA	TRBJ2-3	TGTGCCATCAAGGGAAGGCAGACAGATACGCAGTATTTT	CAIKGRQTDTQYF
TRBD1	TRBV4-1	NA	TRBJ1-2	TGCGCCAGCAGCCAAATACTACAGGGGAGTGGCTACACCTTC	CASSQILQGSGYTF
TRBD1	TRBV7-9	NA	TRBJ2-7	TGTGCCAGCAGCGTTGAGGGACAGGGGAGCTACGAGCAGTACTTC	CASSVEGQGSYEQYF
NA	TRBV28	NA	TRBJ1-6	TGTGCCAGCAGCCAGGCCCGCGCGCCCCTCCACTTT	CASSQARAPLHF
NA	TRBV6-5	NA	TRBJ2-7	TGTGCCAGCAGTTACCAACAGGATGCTCCCTACGAGCAGTACTTC	CASSYQQDAPYEQYF
NA	TRBV4-1	NA	TRBJ2-7	TGCGCCGTCGGAAGACTAGAAGGTCCCTACGAGCAGTACTTC	CAVGRLEGPYEQYF
NA	TRBV11-2	NA	TRBJ2-4	TGTGCCAGCAGCTTTATAGGCAACATTCAGTACTTC	CASSFIGNIQYF
NA	TRBV15	NA	TRBJ2-7	TGTGCCACCAGCAGAGATATTCCCCCCGGGAGTACCTACGAGCAGTACTTC	CATSRDIPPGSTYEQYF
NA	TRBV7-7	NA	TRBJ2-5	TGTGCTAGCAGCCCTCTAGCTTCGGAGACCCAGTACTTC	CASSPLASETQYF
NA	TRBV19	once	TRBJ1-1	TGTGCCAGTAGTATAGGGGAGGGTAGGGGGTCGTTCTTT	CASSIGEGRGSFF
NA	TRBV19	NA	TRBJ2-2	TGTGCCAGTCACAGGGCGGGGACCGGGGAGCTGTTTTTT	CASHRAGTGELFF
TRBD1	TRBV5-5	once	TRBJ1-2	TGTGCCAGCAGCTTAACCGGGACAGGGTATGGCTATGGCTACACCTTC	CASSLTGTGYGYGYTF
NA	TRBV19	NA	TRBJ1-1	TGTGCCAGTAGTATATGGGACGGCTACACTGAAGCTTTCTTT	CASSIWDGYTEAFF
NA	TRBV6-1	NA	TRBJ2-7	TGTGCCAGCAGTGAAGAAGGGGGGCCGGGACTTCGTCGGTACTTC	CASSEEGGPGLRRYF
TRBD2	TRBV2	once	TRBJ2-3	TGTGCCAGCAGGGAGCTAGCGGGAGCTTCAGGCGCAGATACGCAGTATTTT	CASRELAGASGADTQYF
TRBD1	TRBV7-3	NA	TRBJ1-1	TGTGCCAGCAGAGGACAGGGTCGGAATCCTTTCTTT	CASRGQGRNPFF
TRBD1	TRBV6-5	NA	TRBJ2-2	TGTGCCAGCAGAGGAAGGGGGCCCGGGGAGCTGTTTTTT	CASRGRGPGELFF
NA	TRBV2	once	TRBJ2-7	TGTGCCAGCACGGGAGTCGGGGGCCCCTACGAGCAGTACTTC	CASTGVGGPYEQYF
NA	TRBV30	NA	TRBJ2-2	TGTGCCTGGAGTGGAAGCGCCGGGGAGCTGTTTTTT	CAWSGSAGELFF
TRBD2	TRBV7-2	once	TRBJ2-3	TGTGCCAGCACCTTAGCGGGTTCTAGCACAGATACGCAGTATTTT	CASTLAGSSTDTQYF
TRBD2	TRBV13	NA	TRBJ2-1	TGTGCCAGCAGCTTGGGAGGGGCGGGAGCCTCCTACAATGAGCAGTTCTTC	CASSLGGAGASYNEQFF
NA	TRBV6-1	once	TRBJ1-2	TGTGCCAGCAGTGTGCCGGCCTCTCTCACCTTC	CASSVPASLTF
NA	TRBV19	NA	TRBJ1-3	TGTGCCAGTAGTATGGACGGGATACGAAACACCATATATTTT	CASSMDGIRNTIYF
NA	TRBV5-1	NA	TRBJ2-6	TGCGCCAGCAGCTTGGCGGAGAGCTCTGGGGCCAACGTCCTGACTTTC	CASSLAESSGANVLTF
NA	TRBV7-8	NA	TRBJ2-5	TGTGCCAGCAGCTTAAGTGAGACCCAGTACTTC	CASSLSETQYF
NA	TRBV7-9	NA	TRBJ1-1	TGTGCCAGCAGCGCCCAGTGGAACACTGAAGCTTTCTTT	CASSAQWNTEAFF
TRBD2	TRBV2	NA	TRBJ2-7	TGTGCCAGCTATCTCGGACTAGCGGGAGGGCCAGGGGAGCAGTACTTC	CASYLGLAGGPGEQYF
NA	TRBV7-2	NA	TRBJ1-2	TGTGCCAGCAGCCAACAGGGATATGGCTACACCTTC	CASSQQGYGYTF
TRBD1	TRBV29-1	NA	TRBJ1-2	TGCAGCACGGACAGGGGGCTCCATGGCTACACCTTC	CSTDRGLHGYTF
NA	TRBV7-9	few	TRBJ1-5	TGTGCCAGCAGCTTAGGGCGGAATCAGCCCCAGCATTTT	CASSLGRNQPQHF
TRBD1	TRBV30	NA	TRBJ2-1	TGTGCCTGGAGTGTTCCGGGACAGGGGGCTTTTGAGCAGTTCTTC	CAWSVPGQGAFEQFF